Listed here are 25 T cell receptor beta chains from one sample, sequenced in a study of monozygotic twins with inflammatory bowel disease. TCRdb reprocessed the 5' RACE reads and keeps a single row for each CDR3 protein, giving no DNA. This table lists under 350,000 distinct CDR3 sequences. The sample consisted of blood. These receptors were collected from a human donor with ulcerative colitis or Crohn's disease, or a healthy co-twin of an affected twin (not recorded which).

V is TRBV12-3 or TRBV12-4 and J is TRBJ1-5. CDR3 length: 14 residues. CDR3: CASSLASTNQPQHF.

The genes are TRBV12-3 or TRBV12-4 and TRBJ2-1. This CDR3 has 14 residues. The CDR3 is CASSLLAANNEQFF.

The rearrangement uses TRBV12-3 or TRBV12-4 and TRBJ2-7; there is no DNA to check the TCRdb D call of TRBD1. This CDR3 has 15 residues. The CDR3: CASSPGPEGTYEQYF.

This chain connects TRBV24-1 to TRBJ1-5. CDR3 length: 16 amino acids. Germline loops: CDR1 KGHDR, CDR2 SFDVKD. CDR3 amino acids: CATSERSWLGNQPQHF.

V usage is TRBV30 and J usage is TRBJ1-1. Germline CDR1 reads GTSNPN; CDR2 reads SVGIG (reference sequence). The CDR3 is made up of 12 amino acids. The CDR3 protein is CAWSQSVPEAFF.

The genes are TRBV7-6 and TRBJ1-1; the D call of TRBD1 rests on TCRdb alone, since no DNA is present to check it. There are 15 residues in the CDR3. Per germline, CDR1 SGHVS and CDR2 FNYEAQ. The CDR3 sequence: CASSLRTGARTEAFF.

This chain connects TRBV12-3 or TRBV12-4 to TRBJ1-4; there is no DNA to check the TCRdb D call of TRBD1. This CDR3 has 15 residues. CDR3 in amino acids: CASSLGRVTNEKLFF.

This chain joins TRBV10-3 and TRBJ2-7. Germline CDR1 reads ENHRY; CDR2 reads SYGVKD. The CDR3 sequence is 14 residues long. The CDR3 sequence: CAISGSTGNYEQYF.

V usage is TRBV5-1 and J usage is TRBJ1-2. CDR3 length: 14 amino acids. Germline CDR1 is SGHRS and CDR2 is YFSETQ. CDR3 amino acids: CASSLGSVDYGYTF.

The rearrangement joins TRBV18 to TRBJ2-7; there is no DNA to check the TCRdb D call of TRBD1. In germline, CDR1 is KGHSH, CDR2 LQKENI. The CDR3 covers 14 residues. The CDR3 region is CASSPNTGAYEQYF.

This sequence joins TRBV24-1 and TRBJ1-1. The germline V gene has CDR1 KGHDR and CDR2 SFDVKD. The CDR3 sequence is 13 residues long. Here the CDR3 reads CATSDYGASEAFF.

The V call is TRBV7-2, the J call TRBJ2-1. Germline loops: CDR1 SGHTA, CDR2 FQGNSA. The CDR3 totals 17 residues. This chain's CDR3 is CASSLVFLSLAYNEQFF. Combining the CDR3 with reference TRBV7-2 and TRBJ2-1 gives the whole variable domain GAGVSQSPSNKVTEKGKDVELRCDPISGHTALYWYRQSLGQGLEFLIYFQGNSAPDKSGLPSDRFSAERTGGSVSTLTIQRTQQEDSAVYLCASSLVFLSLAYNEQFFGPGTRLTVL.

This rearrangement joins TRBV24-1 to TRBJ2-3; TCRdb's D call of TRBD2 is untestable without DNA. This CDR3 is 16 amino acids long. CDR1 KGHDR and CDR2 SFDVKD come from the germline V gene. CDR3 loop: CATSDSTGGGVRTQYF.

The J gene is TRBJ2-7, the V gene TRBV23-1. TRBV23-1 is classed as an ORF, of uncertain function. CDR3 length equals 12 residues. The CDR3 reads CASSQLGYEQYF.

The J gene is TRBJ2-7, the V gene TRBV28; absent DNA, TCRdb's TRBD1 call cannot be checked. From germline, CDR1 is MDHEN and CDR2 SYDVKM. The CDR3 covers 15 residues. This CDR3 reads CASSFSRTGGVEQYF.

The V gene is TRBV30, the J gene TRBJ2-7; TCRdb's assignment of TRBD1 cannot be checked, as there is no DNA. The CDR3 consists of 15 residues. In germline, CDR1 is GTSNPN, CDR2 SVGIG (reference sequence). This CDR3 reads CAWSQSGTGFREQYF.

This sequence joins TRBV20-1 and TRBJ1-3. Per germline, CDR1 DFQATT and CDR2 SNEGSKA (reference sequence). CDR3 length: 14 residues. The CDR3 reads CSAPDFQAGNTIYF.

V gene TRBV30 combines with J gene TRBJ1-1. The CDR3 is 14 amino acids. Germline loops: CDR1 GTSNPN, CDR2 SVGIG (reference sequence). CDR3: CAWSVGGGVTEAFF.

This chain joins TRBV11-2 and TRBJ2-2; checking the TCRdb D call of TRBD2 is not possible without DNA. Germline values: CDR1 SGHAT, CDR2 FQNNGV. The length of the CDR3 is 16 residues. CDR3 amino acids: CASSFGTSGFTGELFF.

The CDR3 protein is CASSRPLGGLDTGELSF. The gene calls are TRBV7-2 and TRBJ2-2; the D gene TCRdb calls, TRBD1, cannot be checked with no DNA. This CDR3 spans 17 amino acids. From germline, CDR1 is SGHTA and CDR2 FQGNSA.

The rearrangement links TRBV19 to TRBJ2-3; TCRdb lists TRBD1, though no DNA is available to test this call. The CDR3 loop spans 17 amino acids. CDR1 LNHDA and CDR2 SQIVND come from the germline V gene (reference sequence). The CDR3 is CASSAPRGGPRSDTQYF.

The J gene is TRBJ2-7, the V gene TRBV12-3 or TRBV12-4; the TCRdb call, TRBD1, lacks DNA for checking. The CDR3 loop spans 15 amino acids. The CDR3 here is CASSLVLDRVDEQYF.

This CDR3 is CASSLGRITDTQYF. The V call is TRBV5-1, the J call TRBJ2-3. The germline V gene encodes CDR1 SGHRS and CDR2 YFSETQ. This CDR3 contains 14 residues.

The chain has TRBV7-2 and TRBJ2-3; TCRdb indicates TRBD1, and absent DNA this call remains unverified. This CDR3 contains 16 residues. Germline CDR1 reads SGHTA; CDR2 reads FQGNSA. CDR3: CASSLGSRARGDTQYF.

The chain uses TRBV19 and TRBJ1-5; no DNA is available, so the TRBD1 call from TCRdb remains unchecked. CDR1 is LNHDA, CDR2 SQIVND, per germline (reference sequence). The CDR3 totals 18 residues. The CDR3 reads CASTGEGGSGWGNQPQHF.